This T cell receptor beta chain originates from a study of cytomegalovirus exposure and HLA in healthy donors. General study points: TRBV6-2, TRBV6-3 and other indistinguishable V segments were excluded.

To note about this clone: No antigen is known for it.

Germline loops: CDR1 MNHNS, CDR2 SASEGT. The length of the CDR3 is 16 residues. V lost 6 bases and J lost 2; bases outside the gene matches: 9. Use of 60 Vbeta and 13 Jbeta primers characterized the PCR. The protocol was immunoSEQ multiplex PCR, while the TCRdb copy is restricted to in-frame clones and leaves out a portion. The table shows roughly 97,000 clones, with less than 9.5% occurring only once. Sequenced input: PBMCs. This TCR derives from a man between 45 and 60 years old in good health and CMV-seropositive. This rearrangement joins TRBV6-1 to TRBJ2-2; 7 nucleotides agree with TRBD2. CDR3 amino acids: CASRERLAANTGELFF. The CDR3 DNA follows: TGTGCCAGCAGAGAACGACTAGCAGCTAACACCGGGGAGCTGTTTTTT.